This record covers a single T cell receptor beta chain. The data originate from a study of beta chain features in type 1 diabetes. This CDR3 region has 13 residues. Germline loops: CDR1 MNHNS, CDR2 SASEGT. Trimming shortened V by 4 bases and J by 4 bases, and 10 bases separated the two germline ends. Every isolated RNA sample was fully reverse transcribed, so sequencing captured expressed TCRB transcripts. The assay was immunoSEQ multiplex PCR, and TCRdb's table has in-frame clones only and misses some. This sample yields roughly 290,000 clones, of which roughly 8% are seen a single time; approximately 1% belongs to the top ten.

The sample was central memory CD4+ T cells from blood. The chain has TRBV6-1 and TRBJ1-2, with D possibly being TRBD1 (6 bases). This receptor was obtained from a young woman in good health. In DNA form, the CDR3 reads TGTGCCAGCAGTGCTTCAGGGGTCTATGGCTACACCTTC. Translating it yields CASSASGVYGYTF.